The clone carrying this T cell receptor beta chain was counted only a few times. Its cognate antigen is unknown. The CDR3 has 13 residues. Germline CDR1 is SNHLY and CDR2 is FYNNEI. V shed 4 bases and J shed 7 bases, with 11 bases lying between them. This entry belongs to a study of response to subunit inactivated influenza vaccine. Study-level points and caveats: Each seasonal influenza vaccination recruits few new T cells, the authors suggested.

TCRdb analysed the RT-PCR reads with MiXCR anew, one entry per CDR3 protein. The data show 800,000 to 1,000,000 distinct CDR3 sequences, roughly 20% seen once. The genes are TRBV2 and TRBJ2-1; D possibly corresponds to TRBD2 (6 bases). This clonotype was sampled from a man between 50 and 59 years old who received an inactivated influenza vaccine. This specimen was PBMCs from blood, taken roughly 5 days after vaccination. The CDR3: CASSGGLGNEQFF. The CDR3 DNA reads TGTGCCAGCAGTGGGGGACTGGGAAATGAGCAGTTCTTC. The whole variable domain, filled in from reference TRBV2 and TRBJ2-1, reads EPEVTQTPSHQVTQMGQEVILRCVPISNHLYFYWYRQILGQKVEFLVSFYNNEISEKSEIFDDQFSVERPDGSNFTLKIRSTKLEDSAMYFCASSGGLGNEQFFGPGTRLTVL.